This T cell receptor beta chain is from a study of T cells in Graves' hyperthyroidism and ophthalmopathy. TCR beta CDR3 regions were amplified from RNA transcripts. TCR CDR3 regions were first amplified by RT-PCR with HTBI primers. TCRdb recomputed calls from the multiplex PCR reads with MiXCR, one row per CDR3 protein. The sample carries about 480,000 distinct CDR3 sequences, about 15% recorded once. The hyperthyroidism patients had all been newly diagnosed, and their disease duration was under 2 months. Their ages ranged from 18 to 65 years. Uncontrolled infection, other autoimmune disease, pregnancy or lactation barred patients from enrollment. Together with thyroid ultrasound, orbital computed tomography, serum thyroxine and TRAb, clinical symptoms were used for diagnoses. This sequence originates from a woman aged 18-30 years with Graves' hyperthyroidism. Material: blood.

This CDR3 reads CASSTGTGAYGYTF. The CDR3 region has the DNA TGCGCCAGCAGTACCGGGACAGGGGCCTATGGCTACACCTTC. The chain has TRBV10-2 and TRBJ1-2; 10 nucleotides agree with TRBD1. Germline-derived CDR1 and CDR2 are WSHSY and SAAADI. This CDR3 is built from 14 residues. V lost 5 bases and J lost 4; bases outside the gene matches: 4.